This T cell receptor beta chain was recovered during a study of blood T cell repertoires in COVID-19. Across the study: The United States, Italy and Spain supplied acute and convalescent COVID-19 samples. T cells, B-cell-depleted T cells, or PBMCs provided the cDNA or gDNA that served as material.

V was trimmed by 2 bases and J by 6 bases, leaving 17 bases between them. The CDR3 has 15 amino acids. Germline V CDR1 and CDR2: SGDLS, YYNGEE. Authors' data handling: Researchers report that nucleated cell counts were estimated from reference gene primer amplification. Profiled with immunoSEQ multiplex PCR; TCRdb holds only in-frame clones, not every one. Clone size and V and J calls were adopted from that table, with D and trimming inferred from the DNA. Found here are 140,000 or so clones, over 85% of them singletons; the top ten hold 1.5% to 2%. The receptor was derived from a human donor in a cohort sampled during active COVID-19. Sequencing was carried out using peripheral blood. The V gene is TRBV9, the J gene TRBJ1-2, with unresolved D. The CDR3 DNA sequence: TGTGCCAGCAGCGTGACCCGGCGGGCAGTGGATGGCTACACCTTC. It is translated as CASSVTRRAVDGYTF.